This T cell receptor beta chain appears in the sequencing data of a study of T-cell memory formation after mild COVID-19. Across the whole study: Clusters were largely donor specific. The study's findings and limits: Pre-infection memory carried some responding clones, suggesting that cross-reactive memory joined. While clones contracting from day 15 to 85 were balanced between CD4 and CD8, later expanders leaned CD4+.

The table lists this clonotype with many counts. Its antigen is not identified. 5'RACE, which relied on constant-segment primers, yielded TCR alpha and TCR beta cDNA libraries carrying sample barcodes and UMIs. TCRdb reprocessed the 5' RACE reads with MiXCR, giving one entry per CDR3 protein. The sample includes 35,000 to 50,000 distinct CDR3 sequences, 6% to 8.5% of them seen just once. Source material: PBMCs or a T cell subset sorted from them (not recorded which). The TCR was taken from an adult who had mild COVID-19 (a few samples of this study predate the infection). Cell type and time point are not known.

CDR3 amino acids: CASSQDQGAGTDTQYF. Written as DNA, the CDR3 is TGCGCCAGCAGCCAAGACCAGGGGGCTGGCACAGATACGCAGTATTTT. The V gene is TRBV4-1, the J gene TRBJ2-3; 8 nucleotides line up with TRBD1. The CDR3 runs to 16 residues. V lost 0 bases and J lost 1; bases outside the gene matches: 3. Germline-derived CDR1 and CDR2 are MGHRA and YSYEKL.